This TCR beta chain originates from a study of blood T cell repertoires in COVID-19. Overall study: Whether acute or convalescent, the COVID-19 samples came from the United States, Italy and Spain. PBMCs, B-cell-depleted T cells, or T cells provided the cDNA or gDNA that made up the material.

Per the original data handling: Cell counts per sample came from amplifying reference gene primers. The protocol was immunoSEQ multiplex PCR, while the TCRdb copy is restricted to in-frame clones and leaves out a portion. D and trimming were read from the DNA, whereas the V and J calls and clone size are those reported in that table. The top ten clones hold approximately 6% of a sample with about 46,000 clones, around 82% of them seen once. The CDR3 loop spans 17 amino acids. The V segment lost 0 bases and the J segment 6 bases; nucleotides outside the gene matches: 12. Germline V gives CDR1 GTSNPN, CDR2 SVGIG (reference sequence).

The source material was peripheral blood. The chain carries TRBV30 and TRBJ2-3; 10 bases are a match to TRBD2. The sequence was obtained from a woman older than 75 with acute or convalescent COVID-19. CDR3 in DNA: TGTGCCTGGAGTGTTGGTGGGAGCGGGGGGGCGGTCGATACGCAGTATTTT. Its protein product is CAWSVGGSGGAVDTQYF.